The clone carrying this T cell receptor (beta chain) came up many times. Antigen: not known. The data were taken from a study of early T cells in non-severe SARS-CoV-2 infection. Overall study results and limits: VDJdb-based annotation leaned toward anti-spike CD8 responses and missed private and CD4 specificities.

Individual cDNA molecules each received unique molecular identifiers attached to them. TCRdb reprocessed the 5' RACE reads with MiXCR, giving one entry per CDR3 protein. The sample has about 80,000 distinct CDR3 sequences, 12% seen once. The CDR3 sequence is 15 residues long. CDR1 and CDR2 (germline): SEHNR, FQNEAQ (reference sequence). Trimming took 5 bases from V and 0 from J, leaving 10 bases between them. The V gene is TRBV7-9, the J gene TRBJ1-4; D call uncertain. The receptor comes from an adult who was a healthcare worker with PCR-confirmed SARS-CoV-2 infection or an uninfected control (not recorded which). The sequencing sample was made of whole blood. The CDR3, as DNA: TGTGCCAGCAGCCCGGATAGACCAACTAATGAAAAACTGTTTTTT. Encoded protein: CASSPDRPTNEKLFF.